Many counts were recorded for the clone carrying this T cell receptor (beta chain). The antigen is not known. This entry belongs to a study of T cells after yellow fever vaccination. Study-level results: Peaking faster, on day 5 versus 15, the secondary response was nonetheless weaker.

By 5'RACE template switching, TCR cDNA was produced, with a universal primer site and UMIs added in the process. TCRdb independently ran MiXCR on the 5' RACE reads; one entry per CDR3 protein. The sample records roughly 240,000 distinct CDR3 sequences, 6.5% to 7.5% being singletons. Per germline, CDR1 DFQATT and CDR2 SNEGSKA (reference sequence). V was cut by 5 bases and J by 0 bases, with 14 bases left in between. The CDR3 sequence is 14 residues long. V usage is TRBV20-1 and J usage is TRBJ2-7; no clear D gene. Material: CD4+ T cells sorted from PBMCs, obtained on the day of the yellow fever booster vaccination. This clonotype was sampled from a man younger than 40 who received the YFV17D yellow fever vaccine. This CDR3 reads CSAFLGPPSYEQYF. Written as DNA, the CDR3 is TGCAGTGCTTTCCTTGGTCCCCCCTCCTACGAGCAGTACTTC.